The 5 T cell receptor beta chains in this list originate from one sample, sequenced in a study of human T cells and chemical hapten exposure. Time point defined: patch test 1, 2 weeks after DPC sensitization. Treatment defined: therapeutic diphenylcyclopropenone sensitization with weekly scalp DPC. TCRdb itself ran the RACE reads through MiXCR, one entry per CDR3 protein. Counted here are roughly 86,000 distinct CDR3 sequences, roughly 10% occurring once; the ten biggest clones make up around 2.3%. Material: whole blood, obtained in connection with sensitization to the hapten diphenylcyclopropenone (DPC). Every receptor here comes from a man aged 35-49 years with alopecia areata. Some clones in this sample may be carry-over from other donors' samples.

CDR3 region: CASSETPVYEQYV. CDR3 sequence (DNA): TGTGCCAGCAGTGAGACCCCGGTATACGAGCAGTACGTC. The chain joins TRBV6-1 to TRBJ2-7; D gene unclear. The CDR3 runs 13 residues. Germline V gene sequence: CDR1 MNHNS, CDR2 SASEGT. Trimming shortened V by 3 bases and J by 4 bases, and 10 bases separated the two germline ends.

The chain joins TRBV27 to TRBJ2-1; TRBD1 matches 9 bases. J gave up 3 bases and V 5 bases, and 11 bases lay outside the gene matches. Germline CDR1 is MNHEY and CDR2 is SMNVEV (reference sequence). This CDR3 comprises 17 residues. CDR3 sequence reads: CASSTQTGGRGYNEQFF. For the CDR3, the DNA is TGTGCCAGCAGTACCCAAACAGGGGGCAGGGGCTACAATGAGCAGTTCTTC.

The sample holds a few counts of this clonotype. The chain carries TRBV19 and TRBJ2-3, with 11 bases aligning to TRBD2. V lost 5 bases, J lost 3 bases, and 7 bases stayed unmatched. The CDR3 has 16 amino acids. Germline assignment: CDR1 LNHDA and CDR2 SQIVND (reference sequence). The CDR3 bases are TGTGCCAGTAGTTGGGGCGGGACTAGCGGTACAGATACGCAGTATTTT. Translation gives CASSWGGTSGTDTQYF.

J is TRBJ2-3 and V is TRBV7-2, with 8 bases lining up with TRBD2. This CDR3 is 16 amino acids long. Germline values: CDR1 SGHTA, CDR2 FQGNSA. Germline trimming cut 1 base from V and 6 bases from J; bases unmatched to any gene: 9. The CDR3 reads CASSLVASGPVDTQYF. The CDR3 DNA is TGTGCCAGCAGCTTAGTGGCTAGCGGGCCTGTTGATACGCAGTATTTT.

This clonotype appeared many times. The V call is TRBV20-1, the J call TRBJ2-3, with D hard to call. The CDR3 runs to 15 residues. Trimming shortened V by 3 bases and J by 0 bases, and 13 bases separated the two germline ends. The germline V gene has CDR1 DFQATT and CDR2 SNEGSKA (reference sequence). As DNA, the CDR3 is TGCAGTGCTAGTGATGTGGGAATCAGCACAGATACGCAGTATTTT. This encodes CSASDVGISTDTQYF.